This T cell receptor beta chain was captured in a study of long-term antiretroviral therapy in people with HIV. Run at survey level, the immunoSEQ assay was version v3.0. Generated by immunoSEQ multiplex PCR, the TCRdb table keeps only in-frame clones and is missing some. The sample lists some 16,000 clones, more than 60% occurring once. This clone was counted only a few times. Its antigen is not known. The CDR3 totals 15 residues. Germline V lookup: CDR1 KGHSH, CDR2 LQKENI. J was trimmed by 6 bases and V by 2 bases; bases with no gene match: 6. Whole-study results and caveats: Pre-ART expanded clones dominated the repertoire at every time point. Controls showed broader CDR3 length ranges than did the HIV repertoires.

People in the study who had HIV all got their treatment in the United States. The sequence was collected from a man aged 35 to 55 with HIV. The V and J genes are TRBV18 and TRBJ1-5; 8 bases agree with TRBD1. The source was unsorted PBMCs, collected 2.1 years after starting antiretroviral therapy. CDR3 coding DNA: TGTGCCAGCTCACCAGGACAGGGTCTCGGTCAGCCCCAGCATTTT. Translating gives CASSPGQGLGQPQHF.